This is a list of T cell receptor beta chains from one sample in a study of a mutant IDH1 vaccine in newly diagnosed glioma. Sequenced by immunoSEQ multiplex PCR; TCRdb stores in-frame clones only, minus some. The sample comprises about 50,000 clones, 80% to 90% of which are singletons, and 2% to 2.5% rests with the top ten. This material consisted of PBMCs, taken from a glioma patient treated with radiotherapy, temozolomide or both. The receptors come from a man aged 35-49 years with glioma. CDR3s include the opening cysteine and the closing phenylalanine or tryptophan. Fields, in order: V gene, clone size, D gene, J gene, CDR3 DNA, CDR3 protein. A D gene is named only where the DNA matches it firmly. Size is stated for part of the rows, as once, few or many counts, or as a class when the clone is expanded.

v_call: TRBV7-2
clone_size: .
d_call: .
j_call: TRBJ1-1
cdr3_nt: TGTGCCAGCAGCTTCTGGGGGGGCCGCACTGAAGCTTTCTTT
cdr3_aa: CASSFWGGRTEAFF

v_call: TRBV2
clone_size: .
d_call: TRBD2
j_call: TRBJ2-1
cdr3_nt: TGTGCCAGCAGTGAAGCAAGGACTAGCGGGATGCGGGAGCAGTTCTTC
cdr3_aa: CASSEARTSGMREQFF

v_call: TRBV6-4
clone_size: .
d_call: .
j_call: TRBJ2-6
cdr3_nt: TGTGCCAGCAGTGCCCAGGGTAGGCCTGGGGCCAACGTCCTGACTTTC
cdr3_aa: CASSAQGRPGANVLTF

v_call: TRBV29-1
clone_size: once
d_call: TRBD1
j_call: TRBJ2-2
cdr3_nt: TGCAGCGTTGTCAGACAGGGGAACACCGGGGAGCTGTTTTTT
cdr3_aa: CSVVRQGNTGELFF

v_call: TRBV28
clone_size: .
d_call: .
j_call: TRBJ2-5
cdr3_nt: TGTGCCGTGAGTAGATCGGGGATTGGGACCCAGTACTTC
cdr3_aa: CAVSRSGIGTQYF

v_call: TRBV9
clone_size: .
d_call: TRBD1
j_call: TRBJ2-1
cdr3_nt: TGTGCCAGCAGCGCTGCCGGGACAGCCTACAATGAGCAGTTCTTC
cdr3_aa: CASSAAGTAYNEQFF

v_call: TRBV7-2
clone_size: once
d_call: .
j_call: TRBJ2-2
cdr3_nt: TGTGCCAGCAGGCCCGGGACAATGAACACCGGGGAGCTGTTTTTT
cdr3_aa: CASRPGTMNTGELFF

v_call: TRBV9
clone_size: .
d_call: .
j_call: TRBJ2-1
cdr3_nt: TGTGCCAGCAGCGTTTTACGGAGAAGCTCCTACAATGAGCAGTTCTTC
cdr3_aa: CASSVLRRSSYNEQFF

v_call: TRBV5-4
clone_size: .
d_call: TRBD2
j_call: TRBJ2-2
cdr3_nt: TGTGCCAGCAGCCCCGGCCTAGCGGGAAAGTCCGGGGAGCTGTTTTTT
cdr3_aa: CASSPGLAGKSGELFF

v_call: TRBV7-9
clone_size: .
d_call: .
j_call: TRBJ1-4
cdr3_nt: TGTGCCAGCAGCCTCCTGGGGGCCCTTGGGGAAAAACTGTTTTTT
cdr3_aa: CASSLLGALGEKLFF

v_call: TRBV6-5
clone_size: .
d_call: .
j_call: TRBJ2-1
cdr3_nt: TGTGCCAGCAGTGAGGACAGCAATGAGCAGTTCTTC
cdr3_aa: CASSEDSNEQFF

v_call: TRBV6-5
clone_size: .
d_call: .
j_call: TRBJ2-7
cdr3_nt: TGTGCCAGCAGTTACTCGAGCATTGGCGTCTCCTACGAGCAGTACTTC
cdr3_aa: CASSYSSIGVSYEQYF

v_call: TRBV5-1
clone_size: .
d_call: .
j_call: TRBJ1-3
cdr3_nt: TGCGCCAGCAGCTCCCGGACACCCAGGGGAAACACCATATATTTT
cdr3_aa: CASSSRTPRGNTIYF

v_call: TRBV5-6
clone_size: .
d_call: .
j_call: TRBJ1-5
cdr3_nt: TGTGCCAGCAGCTTGGGGGCAGGACAGCCCCAGCATTTT
cdr3_aa: CASSLGAGQPQHF

v_call: TRBV5-6
clone_size: .
d_call: TRBD2
j_call: TRBJ2-3
cdr3_nt: TGTGCCAGCAGCTTGCTAGCGGGAGCCGATACGCAGTATTTT
cdr3_aa: CASSLLAGADTQYF

v_call: TRBV5-6
clone_size: .
d_call: .
j_call: TRBJ1-1
cdr3_nt: TGTGCCAGCAGCTTGGCGACCGGGGTCGAAACTGAAGCTTTCTTT
cdr3_aa: CASSLATGVETEAFF

v_call: TRBV25-1
clone_size: .
d_call: .
j_call: TRBJ2-6
cdr3_nt: TGTGCCAGCACTTTGTCCTCTGGGGCCAACGTCCTGACTTTC
cdr3_aa: CASTLSSGANVLTF

v_call: TRBV4-1
clone_size: few
d_call: .
j_call: TRBJ1-4
cdr3_nt: TGCGCCAGCACCGCTTACAGAAAACTGTTTTTT
cdr3_aa: CASTAYRKLFF

v_call: TRBV6-1
clone_size: .
d_call: .
j_call: TRBJ2-1
cdr3_nt: TGTGCCAGCAGTGAAGCGCCAAGGACGGGCAATGAGCAGTTCTTC
cdr3_aa: CASSEAPRTGNEQFF

v_call: TRBV28
clone_size: .
d_call: TRBD2
j_call: TRBJ2-7
cdr3_nt: TGTGCCAGCAGTTTCTTCTGGGCTAGCGGGCGGAATCCCTACGAGCAGTACTTC
cdr3_aa: CASSFFWASGRNPYEQYF

v_call: TRBV15
clone_size: .
d_call: .
j_call: TRBJ1-5
cdr3_nt: TGTGCCACCAGCAGAGAAGGTTTCTATCAGCCCCAGCATTTT
cdr3_aa: CATSREGFYQPQHF

v_call: TRBV21-1
clone_size: once
d_call: .
j_call: TRBJ2-7
cdr3_nt: TGTGGGAGAGGTCCCTACGAGCAGTACTTC
cdr3_aa: CGRGPYEQYF

v_call: TRBV5-4
clone_size: .
d_call: .
j_call: TRBJ1-1
cdr3_nt: TGTGCCAGCAGCTTGGGGGGGACGGGGAACACTGAAGCTTTCTTT
cdr3_aa: CASSLGGTGNTEAFF

v_call: TRBV18
clone_size: .
d_call: TRBD1
j_call: TRBJ1-5
cdr3_nt: TGTGCCAGCTCTCCGGGGACAGGGAAGAATCAGCCCCAGCATTTT
cdr3_aa: CASSPGTGKNQPQHF

v_call: TRBV7-9
clone_size: .
d_call: .
j_call: TRBJ1-5
cdr3_nt: TGTGCCAGCAGCTTAGCGTGGGGTCAGCCCCAGCATTTT
cdr3_aa: CASSLAWGQPQHF

v_call: TRBV6-5
clone_size: .
d_call: .
j_call: TRBJ2-7
cdr3_nt: TGTGCCAGGGTCCCCTACGAGCAGTACTTC
cdr3_aa: CARVPYEQYF

v_call: TRBV9
clone_size: .
d_call: .
j_call: TRBJ2-3
cdr3_nt: TGTGCCAGCAGCGTAGGGGTGGACACAGATACGCAGTATTTT
cdr3_aa: CASSVGVDTDTQYF

v_call: TRBV19
clone_size: .
d_call: .
j_call: TRBJ2-7
cdr3_nt: TGTGCCAGTAGTTCGGATTGGGTTTACGAGCAGTACTTC
cdr3_aa: CASSSDWVYEQYF

v_call: TRBV11-2
clone_size: .
d_call: .
j_call: TRBJ2-7
cdr3_nt: TGTGCCAGCAGCTTAGAGGGATACGAGCAGTACTTC
cdr3_aa: CASSLEGYEQYF